These T cell receptor beta chains were read from a single sample in a study of blood T cell repertoires in COVID-19. The assay was immunoSEQ multiplex PCR, and TCRdb's table has in-frame clones only and misses some. The profile covers about 99,000 clones, with 79% appearing a single time and around 18% taken by the ten largest. Specimen: peripheral blood. The origin of the receptors is a woman aged 80 or over with active or convalescent COVID-19. The CDR3 runs from the conserved cysteine through the conserved F or W. The D gene is left open where the match is weak. Part of the rows lack a size; the others show once, few, many or a class for expanded clones.

d_gene	abundance	v_gene	j_gene	CDR3nt	CDR3aa
NA	once	TRBV30	TRBJ2-7	TGTGCCTGGAGCCAACAGGGCCACGAGCAGTACTTC	CAWSQQGHEQYF
TRBD2	NA	TRBV7-3	TRBJ2-3	TGTGCCAGCAGCTTCCTGGGGGGAGGGGTCCCAGATACGCAGTATTTT	CASSFLGGGVPDTQYF
NA	NA	TRBV5-1	TRBJ1-2	TGTGCCAGCAGCTTGGTAGCAGGGTTTGGAGATGGCTACACCTTC	CASSLVAGFGDGYTF
NA	NA	TRBV18	TRBJ1-3	TGTGCCAGCTCACCAACAGGGTTCTCTGGAAACACCATATATTTT	CASSPTGFSGNTIYF
NA	NA	TRBV6-5	TRBJ1-1	TGTGCCAGCAGCCCCCGGGGGATCACTGAAGCTTTCTTT	CASSPRGITEAFF
NA	NA	TRBV14	TRBJ2-7	TGTGCCAGCAGCTATCAACTCACGAGACAACGGTACTTC	CASSYQLTRQRYF
TRBD1	NA	TRBV5-1	TRBJ2-1	TGCGCCAGCAGCTTAACGCGGACAGGGCCTCATGAGCAGTTCTTC	CASSLTRTGPHEQFF
NA	NA	TRBV27	TRBJ2-3	TGTGCCAGCAGTTCCCCCGGGGGACGCGGAAACACAGATACGCAGTATTTT	CASSSPGGRGNTDTQYF
TRBD2	NA	TRBV6-1	TRBJ2-1	TGTGCCAGCAGTGCCTTGACTAGCGGGAGCTACAATGAGCAGTTCTTC	CASSALTSGSYNEQFF
TRBD1	few	TRBV10-3	TRBJ2-1	TGTGCCATCAGTGATATCGGGACAGGGAGATCCAATGAGCAGTTCTTC	CAISDIGTGRSNEQFF
NA	NA	TRBV6-2/TRBV6-3	TRBJ2-3	TGTGCCAGCAGTGGGGCCTATACGCAGTATTTT	CASSGAYTQYF
NA	NA	TRBV18	TRBJ2-5	TGTGCCAGCTCACCAGGCGGGGGCGGAGGAGAGACCCAGTACTTC	CASSPGGGGGETQYF
NA	NA	TRBV11-2	TRBJ2-3	TGTGCCAGCAGCTTAGCTCCCCTGGCGGGAAGTGGAGATACGCAGTATTTT	CASSLAPLAGSGDTQYF
TRBD2	NA	TRBV7-3	TRBJ2-1	TGTGCCAGCAGCATCCGACTAGCCCAATACAATGAGCAGTTCTTC	CASSIRLAQYNEQFF
TRBD2	NA	TRBV5-1	TRBJ2-7	TGTGCCAGCAGCTTGGTCGCGGGACTAGCGGGAGGTCGAGAAAACGAGCAGTACTTC	CASSLVAGLAGGRENEQYF
TRBD2	once	TRBV5-1	TRBJ2-1	TGTGCCAGCAGCCGCACCGGGACTACCTACAATGAGCAGTTCTTC	CASSRTGTTYNEQFF
NA	NA	TRBV5-1	TRBJ1-4	TGTGCCAGCAGCTTCAGTACGGCGCCGACAGCAACTAATGAAAAACTGTTTTTT	CASSFSTAPTATNEKLFF
TRBD1	NA	TRBV18	TRBJ1-1	TGTGCCAGCTCAGATTACAGGGGGTTCACTGAAGCTTTCTTT	CASSDYRGFTEAFF
TRBD2	once	TRBV28	TRBJ2-2	TGTGCCAGCAGTTCCCCTAGTGGACTAGCGGGGAACACCGGGGAGCTGTTTTTT	CASSSPSGLAGNTGELFF
NA	NA	TRBV6-4	TRBJ1-1	TGTGCCAGCAGTGACTCGAAGGGGGAGAACACTGAAGCTTTCTTT	CASSDSKGENTEAFF
NA	once	TRBV7-6	TRBJ2-2	TGTGCCAGCAACCTGGGGGCCACCGGGGAGCTGTTTTTT	CASNLGATGELFF
NA	few	TRBV4-2	TRBJ1-5	TGTGCCAGCAGCCAAGATCTCAGTAGCAATCAGCCCCAGCATTTT	CASSQDLSSNQPQHF
NA	NA	TRBV18	TRBJ2-5	TGTGCCAGCTCACCGCCGAAGACAACCGAGACCCAGTACTTC	CASSPPKTTETQYF
NA	few	TRBV2	TRBJ1-3	TGTGCCAGCAGTCATGAGGGCGGAAACACCATATATTTT	CASSHEGGNTIYF
TRBD2	NA	TRBV4-2	TRBJ2-7	TGTGCCAGCAGCCAAATTTTTGGGACTAGCAGACCCTACGAGCAGTACTTC	CASSQIFGTSRPYEQYF
NA	NA	TRBV6-2/TRBV6-3	TRBJ2-5	TGTGCCAGCAGTTACTGGGGGCAGGGTAAAGAGACCCAGTACTTC	CASSYWGQGKETQYF
TRBD1	NA	TRBV28	TRBJ1-2	TGTGCCAGCAGTCCTATGGGGGACAGGGGAAACTATGGCTACACCTTC	CASSPMGDRGNYGYTF
TRBD2	NA	TRBV28	TRBJ2-5	TGTGCCAGCAGTCTCCAAGCGGGGGGAACGAAAGAGACCCAGTACTTC	CASSLQAGGTKETQYF
TRBD2	NA	TRBV5-1	TRBJ2-6	TGTGCCAGCAGCACCGGGACTAGCGGATTTCTCTCTGGGGCCAACGTCCTGACTTTC	CASSTGTSGFLSGANVLTF
NA	NA	TRBV19	TRBJ1-1	TGTGCCACATCACAGGGAGCCGTGAACACTGAAGCTTTCTTT	CATSQGAVNTEAFF
TRBD2	NA	TRBV10-3	TRBJ2-5	TGTGCCATCGGGCTAGCGGGTATGGGAGAGACCCAGTACTTC	CAIGLAGMGETQYF
TRBD1	NA	TRBV11-3	TRBJ2-3	TGTGCCAGCAGCCCCTCCGGGACAGGGGGAGGTACGCAGTATTTT	CASSPSGTGGGTQYF
NA	once	TRBV20-1	TRBJ2-5	TGCAGTGCTAGAGATCTGACCCAGTACTTC	CSARDLTQYF
TRBD2	NA	TRBV29-1	TRBJ2-5	TGCAGCGTTGAATTTGCGGGAGGGCCGAGAGAGACCCAGTACTTC	CSVEFAGGPRETQYF
NA	NA	TRBV29-1	TRBJ1-3	TGCAGCGTTGCCTCCGATACAGCATACTCTGGAAACACCATATATTTT	CSVASDTAYSGNTIYF
TRBD1	NA	TRBV5-1	TRBJ2-5	TGCGCCAGCAGCTTGACAGGGGTCCAAGAGACCCAGTACTTC	CASSLTGVQETQYF
TRBD1	NA	TRBV5-4	TRBJ2-7	TGTGCCAGCAGGAGGGACAGGGGTTACGAGCAGTACTTC	CASRRDRGYEQYF
NA	NA	TRBV11-3	TRBJ1-3	TGTGCCAGCAGCTTAGGACAGGCGAGCTCTGGAAACACCATATATTTT	CASSLGQASSGNTIYF
NA	NA	TRBV2	TRBJ2-3	TGTGCCAGCAGTCTAGATACCCTAATAGATACGCAGTATTTT	CASSLDTLIDTQYF
NA	NA	TRBV28	TRBJ2-2	TGTGCCAGCAGTTCCGGAGGGCTGAACACCGGGGAGCTGTTTTTT	CASSSGGLNTGELFF
NA	NA	TRBV5-6	TRBJ2-5	TGTGCCAGCAGCTTAGGGGCTAGCCAAGAGACCCAGTACTTC	CASSLGASQETQYF
TRBD2	NA	TRBV19	TRBJ2-1	TGTGCCAGTAGAGGCGGGAGAAATGAGCAGTTCTTC	CASRGGRNEQFF
NA	NA	TRBV6-2/TRBV6-3	TRBJ2-7	TGTGCCAGCAGCCGCGAGACAGTGAAGTACTTC	CASSRETVKYF
NA	NA	TRBV5-6	TRBJ2-7	TGTGCCAGCAGCTTGCAGGGGCGCGTTGAGCAGTACTTC	CASSLQGRVEQYF
TRBD1	NA	TRBV5-4	TRBJ1-6	TGTGCCAGCAGCTCAGCGCGACAGGGTGGAGTTTCACCCCTCCACTTT	CASSSARQGGVSPLHF
NA	NA	TRBV3-1/TRBV3-2	TRBJ2-5	TGTGCCAGCAGAACCACACCTACAGCTCTTGGGACCCAGTACTTC	CASRTTPTALGTQYF
TRBD2	NA	TRBV2	TRBJ2-1	TGTGCCGGTCCACCACCGGGACTAGCGGTTTATGAGCAGTTCTTC	CAGPPPGLAVYEQFF
NA	NA	TRBV6-6	TRBJ2-1	TGTGCCAGCAGTTACCCAGGGAATCTCGATGAGCAGTTCTTC	CASSYPGNLDEQFF
TRBD1	few	TRBV5-4	TRBJ2-7	TGTGCCAGCAGCTTTCCGGGACAGGGCGTCTACGAGCAGTACTTC	CASSFPGQGVYEQYF
TRBD2	NA	TRBV28	TRBJ2-1	TGTGCCAGCAGTCCCCCGGGTAGCGGGAGGAACAATGAGCAGTTCTTC	CASSPPGSGRNNEQFF
TRBD2	NA	TRBV5-1	TRBJ2-3	TGCGCCACCGCGGCAGGTAGCGGGGCTAGCACAGATACGCAGTATTTT	CATAAGSGASTDTQYF
TRBD2	NA	TRBV5-4	TRBJ2-7	TGTGCCAGCAGCTTCATAGCGGGAGGCGAGCAGTACTTC	CASSFIAGGEQYF
NA	NA	TRBV9	TRBJ1-3	TGTGCCAGCAGCGTAGGGCAGGGTTGGCTTGGAAACACCATATATTTT	CASSVGQGWLGNTIYF
NA	NA	TRBV9	TRBJ2-1	TGTGCCAGCAGCGTAGATGGGGGCGCCTACAATGAGCAGTTCTTC	CASSVDGGAYNEQFF
NA	once	TRBV18	TRBJ1-3	TGTGCCAGCTCACCAAGAGGAGGGCAGCTCTCTGGAAACACCATATATTTT	CASSPRGGQLSGNTIYF
NA	once	TRBV11-2	TRBJ1-4	TGTGCCAGCAGCTTAGGGAAGGGACCAGCGGGAGAAAAACTGTTTTTT	CASSLGKGPAGEKLFF
TRBD1	NA	TRBV7-9	TRBJ1-2	TGTGCCAGCAGCTCGGGGGACAGCTATGGCTACACCTTC	CASSSGDSYGYTF